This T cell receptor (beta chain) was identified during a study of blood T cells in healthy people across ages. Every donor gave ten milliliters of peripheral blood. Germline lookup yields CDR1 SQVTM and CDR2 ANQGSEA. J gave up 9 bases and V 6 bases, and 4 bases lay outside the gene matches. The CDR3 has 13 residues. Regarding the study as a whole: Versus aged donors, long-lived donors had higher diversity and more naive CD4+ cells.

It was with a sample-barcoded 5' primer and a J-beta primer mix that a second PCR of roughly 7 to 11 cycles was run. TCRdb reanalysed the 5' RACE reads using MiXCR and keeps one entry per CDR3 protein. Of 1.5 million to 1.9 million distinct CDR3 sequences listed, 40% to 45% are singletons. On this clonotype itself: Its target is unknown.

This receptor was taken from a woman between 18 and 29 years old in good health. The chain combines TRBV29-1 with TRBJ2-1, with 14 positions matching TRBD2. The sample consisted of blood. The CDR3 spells CSVRLAGGPEQFF. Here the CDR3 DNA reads TGCAGCGTGAGACTAGCGGGGGGGCCTGAGCAGTTCTTC.